Sequencing of this TCR beta chain was carried out in a study of shared clonotypes between healthy human individuals. Study-wide points: The study found approximately 5% of naive CD4 clonotypes shared across a few donors. Among non-shared clonotypes, generation probabilities were lower than among those shared by all four donors.

CDR3 length: 14 residues. The ends were cut back, 4 bases at V and 3 bases at J, with 10 bases in the middle. CDR1 SGHNT and CDR2 YYREEE come from the germline V gene (reference sequence). Remarks on this clone: Its antigen remains unidentified.

The protocol was immunoSEQ multiplex PCR, while the TCRdb copy is restricted to in-frame clones and leaves out a portion. The data hold more than 850,000 clones, with about 84% observed a single time. Division of CD4+ cells produced a CD45RA+ naive subset and a CD45RA-negative memory subset. This receptor was taken from a man aged 18 to 29 in good health. Some clones in this sample may be carry-over from other donors' samples. The chain recombines TRBV5-4 with TRBJ2-2; D is possibly TRBD1 (5 bases). Sequencing input: memory CD4+ T cells from PBMCs. The subset here: CD45RA-negative fraction. The CDR3 protein is CASSTFRDTGELFF. CDR3 DNA: TGTGCCAGCAGCACGTTCAGGGACACCGGGGAGCTGTTTTTT.